The 14 T cell receptor beta chains in this list originate from one sample, sequenced in a study of CD8+ T cells in alopecia areata. In each case, RNA was isolated and then reverse transcribed into cDNA as the sequencing template. Profiled with immunoSEQ multiplex PCR; TCRdb holds only in-frame clones, not every one. The profile shows tens of thousands of clones, about two thirds of them singletons. The material sequenced was NKG2D-high CD8+ T cells sorted from blood. The receptors were sampled from a human donor with alopecia areata.

The chain has TRBV28 and TRBJ2-7; a weak D match, TRBD2 (5 bases). Between the trimmed V and J ends, which lost 2 bases and 2 bases, there was a span of 13 bases. The germline V gene has CDR1 MDHEN and CDR2 SYDVKM. The CDR3 covers 15 residues. CDR3 DNA sequence: TGTGCCAGCAGTTTACGAGGGCCGCTAACCTACGAGCAGTACTTC. Translation gives CASSLRGPLTYEQYF. The full variable domain, completed using reference TRBV28 and TRBJ2-7, is DVKVTQSSRYLVKRTGEKVFLECVQDMDHENMFWYRQDPGLGLRLIYFSYDVKMKEKGDIPEGYSVSREKKERFSLILESASTNQTSMYLCASSLRGPLTYEQYFGPGTRLTVT.

The chain uses TRBV20-1 and TRBJ1-2; D is unclear. CDR3 size: 10 residues. Germline CDR1 reads DFQATT; CDR2 reads SNEGSKA (reference sequence). Trimming cost V 1 base and J 11 bases, with 8 bases left between them. The CDR3 DNA sequence: TGCAGTGCTAGAGGGACTGGGTACACCTTC. Its translation: CSARGTGYTF.

The CDR3 DNA reads TGTGCCAGCAGCGTAGTGAGCTACACCGGGGAGCTGTTTTTT. This encodes CASSVVSYTGELFF. The rearrangement joins TRBV9 to TRBJ2-2, with no clear D. Trimming took off 0 bases at V and 3 bases at J, with 6 bases between the two ends. In germline, CDR1 is SGDLS, CDR2 YYNGEE. The CDR3 is 14 residues long.

The chain joins TRBV11-2 to TRBJ2-7, with D uncertain. The CDR3 length is 11 residues. The V gene's germline CDR1 is SGHAT and CDR2 FQNNGV. V dropped 4 bases and J dropped 6 bases, with 7 bases sitting between them. CDR3 protein: CASSSDVEQYF. The CDR3 nucleotides are TGTGCCAGCAGCTCCGACGTCGAGCAGTACTTC.

The chain is built from TRBV29-1 and TRBJ1-1, with 9 nucleotides matching TRBD1. Losses at the gene ends were 2 bases for V and 4 bases for J; bases not matched to a gene: 8. Germline assignment: CDR1 SQVTM and CDR2 ANQGSEA. This CDR3 has 15 amino acids. In DNA, the CDR3 is TGCAGCGTTGAAATCGGGACAGGGCGGGCCACTGAAGCTTTCTTT. Translation: CSVEIGTGRATEAFF.

In this sample, this clone turned up a few times. V and J are TRBV7-9 and TRBJ2-1; D is possibly TRBD1 (6 bases). Germline CDR1 reads SEHNR; CDR2 reads FQNEAQ (reference sequence). V was cut by 2 bases and J by 4 bases, with 15 bases left in between. This CDR3 is 16 amino acids long. CDR3 nucleotide sequence: TGTGCCAGCAGCTTACGGTTGGGGGCAAGATACAATGAGCAGTTCTTC. Translation: CASSLRLGARYNEQFF.

Regarding this clone: A read error may account for a junction end that differs from germline. V is TRBV4-3 and J is TRBJ2-5, with 9 bases matching TRBD1. Germline assignment: CDR1 LGHNA and CDR2 YSLEER. This CDR3 has 14 residues. CDR3 in amino acids: CTSSPQGAAETQHF. The CDR3, as DNA: TGCACCAGCAGCCCACAGGGGGCTGCAGAGACCCAGCACTTC.

Only a few counts were recorded for this clone. CDR3 sequence (DNA): TGTGCCAGCAGCTTATCGTCTAGCGGGAGGCCCAGGCAGTACTTC. Translated: CASSLSSSGRPRQYF. The V call is TRBV7-9, the J call TRBJ2-7; 11 positions agree with TRBD2. Germline lookup yields CDR1 SEHNR and CDR2 FQNEAQ (reference sequence). With 2 bases clipped from V and 9 bases from J, the junction kept 9 bases outside the gene matches. The length of the CDR3 is 15 residues.

The chain employs TRBV7-2 and TRBJ1-5; TRBD1 is a possible D gene (6 bases). Germline V gene lookup returns CDR1 SGHTA and CDR2 FQGNSA. The CDR3 is 14 amino acids. V was clipped by 5 bases and J by 7 bases, with 15 bases between them. The CDR3 nucleotides read TGTGCCAGCAGCCGAGGGGGGGCCGGGCAGCCCCAGCATTTT. It translates to CASSRGGAGQPQHF.

This clone was detected only a few times. This chain connects TRBV13 to TRBJ2-3, with TRBD1 matching over 9 bases. The germline V gene encodes CDR1 PRHDT and CDR2 FYEKMQ (reference sequence). This CDR3 is built from 16 residues. V lost 4 bases, J lost 4 bases, and 9 bases stayed unmatched. The CDR3: CASSSEQGARADTQYF. The CDR3, as DNA: TGTGCCAGCAGCTCTGAACAGGGGGCGCGGGCAGATACGCAGTATTTT.

The table lists this clone with a count of one. The V gene is TRBV13, the J gene TRBJ1-2; weak D call: TRBD1 (6 bases). This CDR3 has 13 residues. The germline V gene encodes CDR1 PRHDT and CDR2 FYEKMQ (reference sequence). The germline V and J ends were trimmed by 3 bases and 6 bases, with 11 bases remaining between them. The CDR3 DNA follows: TGTGCCAGCAGCTTGGGCAGGGGCAATGGCTACACCTTC. The encoded protein is CASSLGRGNGYTF. The full variable domain, its missing parts supplied by reference TRBV13 and TRBJ1-2, is AAGVIQSPRHLIKEKRETATLKCYPIPRHDTVYWYQQGPGQDPQFLISFYEKMQSDKGSIPDRFSAQQFSDYHSELNMSSLELGDSALYFCASSLGRGNGYTFGSGTRLTVV.

This clone was observed a handful of times. The rearrangement joins TRBV19 to TRBJ2-1; perhaps TRBD2 as D (6 bases). CDR1 is LNHDA and CDR2 is SQIVND in the germline V gene (reference sequence). V lost 0 bases and J lost 4, with 13 bases in between. This CDR3 is built from 16 residues. The CDR3 DNA reads TGTGCCAGTAGTATAGATCCCGGAGGGGTTTACAATGAGCAGTTCTTC. Its protein is CASSIDPGGVYNEQFF. Using reference TRBV19 and TRBJ2-1 for the parts outside the CDR3, the full variable domain is DGGITQSPKYLFRKEGQNVTLSCEQNLNHDAMYWYRQDPGQGLRLIYYSQIVNDFQKGDIAEGYSVSREKKESFPLTVTSAQKNPTAFYLCASSIDPGGVYNEQFFGPGTRLTVL.

The J gene is TRBJ1-2, the V gene TRBV28; TRBD1 is a possible D gene (5 bases). This CDR3 region has 14 residues. With 2 bases removed from V and 4 bases from J, the gap between germline ends came to 11 bases. Germline V gives CDR1 MDHEN, CDR2 SYDVKM. For the CDR3, the DNA is TGTGCCAGCAGTTTACCAGACACAGGCTATGGCTACACCTTC. Translated: CASSLPDTGYGYTF.

This chain joins TRBV5-6 and TRBJ2-7; unclear D gene. Between the trimmed V and J ends, which lost 5 bases and 1 base, there was a span of 13 bases. Germline V gene lookup returns CDR1 SGHDT and CDR2 YYEEEE. This CDR3 has 14 amino acids. CDR3 coding DNA: TGTGCCAGCAGACGCCAGGCGAATTCCTACGAGCAGTACTTC. Its protein is CASRRQANSYEQYF.